This T cell receptor beta chain came from a study of OX40 agonist ivuxolimab in advanced cancers. Profiled with immunoSEQ multiplex PCR; TCRdb holds only in-frame clones, not every one. The data contain roughly 64,000 clones, 84% of them singletons. CDR1 MNHEY and CDR2 SMNVEV come from the germline V gene (reference sequence). The ends were cut back, 3 bases at V and 5 bases at J, with 14 bases in the middle. The CDR3 length is 14 residues. This clonotype originated in an adult with an advanced solid tumor such as melanoma, head and neck, liver or kidney cancer. This chain links TRBV27 with TRBJ2-7; D is undetermined. The sequencing here drew on CD4+ or CD8+ T cells sorted from blood, taken in a trial of the OX40 agonist ivuxolimab. CDR3 coding DNA: TGTGCCAGCAGTTTTAGTGGGTCCGAGAACGAGCAGTACTTC. It is translated as CASSFSGSENEQYF.